These 14 T cell receptor beta chains were all obtained from the same sample, sequenced in a study of shared clonotypes between healthy human individuals. Clones were sequenced by immunoSEQ multiplex PCR, and TCRdb holds only the in-frame ones, with some missing. The sample holds hundreds of thousands of clones, around 74% seen once. Sequenced: memory CD4+ T cells sorted from blood. As for subset: CD45RA-negative fraction. The receptors come from a man aged 25-40 years in good health.

This clone was recorded at least ten times. This sample includes further DNA sequences coding for the same CDR3. This chain links TRBV11-2 with TRBJ1-3, with 11 bases that match TRBD1. Germline values: CDR1 SGHAT, CDR2 FQNNGV. V shed 5 bases, J shed 1 base, and the junction held 7 bases outside the gene matches. The CDR3 has 17 residues. The CDR3 nucleotides are TGTGCCAGCAGCCTCGAGCGGGACAGGGGGTCTGGAAACACCATATATTTT. It encodes CASSLERDRGSGNTIYF.

This chain joins TRBV27 and TRBJ2-7; either TRBD1 or TRBD2 may fit D (5 bases each). Trimming took 2 bases from V and 2 from J, leaving 10 bases between them. This CDR3 has 14 amino acids. CDR1 is MNHEY and CDR2 is SMNVEV in the germline V gene (reference sequence). The CDR3 protein is CASSLKGRTYEQYF. Here the CDR3 DNA reads TGTGCCAGCAGTTTAAAGGGACGCACCTACGAGCAGTACTTC.

The chain is built from TRBV29-1 and TRBJ2-5, with D unresolved. Per the germline V gene, CDR1 is SQVTM and CDR2 is ANQGSEA. The CDR3 sequence is 12 residues long. V dropped 8 bases and J dropped 1 base, with 11 bases sitting between them. CDR3 in amino acids: CSTVGIQETQYF. CDR3 nucleotide sequence: TGCAGCACTGTGGGGATCCAAGAGACCCAGTACTTC.

This chain connects TRBV5-1 to TRBJ2-1, with D perhaps TRBD2 (7 bases). The ends were cut back, 5 bases at V and 7 bases at J, with 19 bases in the middle. CDR1 and CDR2 from the germline V gene are SGHRS and YFSETQ. The CDR3 length is 15 residues. The CDR3 spells CASSSSGKGGNEQFF. DNA for the CDR3: TGCGCCAGCAGTTCTAGCGGAAAGGGGGGAAATGAGCAGTTCTTC.

The V and J genes are TRBV2 and TRBJ1-6, with 11 bases lining up with TRBD1. After removal of 6 bases from V and 10 bases from J, the junction contained 11 bases not matched to a gene. Germline CDR1 and CDR2: SNHLY and FYNNEI. This CDR3 contains 16 residues. This chain's CDR3 is CASSGQGAVAGSPLHF. The CDR3 DNA reads as TGTGCCAGCAGCGGACAGGGGGCGGTAGCAGGATCACCCCTCCACTTT.

The gene calls are TRBV27 and TRBJ2-7; 8 bases fit TRBD1. This CDR3 has 15 amino acids. Looked up from germline, CDR1 is MNHEY and CDR2 is SMNVEV (reference sequence). J gave up 6 bases and V 5 bases, and 12 bases lay outside the gene matches. Written as DNA, the CDR3 is TGTGCCAGCAGTCCGCTCCGTTGGACAGGGTCCGAGCAGTACTTC. It is translated as CASSPLRWTGSEQYF.

The chain is built from TRBV19 and TRBJ1-5; the match to TRBD1 covers 8 bases. CDR1 is LNHDA, CDR2 SQIVND, per germline (reference sequence). The CDR3 loop spans 13 amino acids. This chain's CDR3 is CGARQGINQPQHF. Written as DNA, the CDR3 is TGTGGCGCGAGACAGGGGATCAATCAGCCCCAGCATTTT.

This chain links TRBV7-8 with TRBJ1-2, with D tentatively TRBD1 (5 bases). Deletions cut 5 bases from V and 4 bases from J, with 8 bases between. The CDR3 length is 12 residues. Germline V CDR1 and CDR2: SGHVS, FQNEAQ. In DNA form, the CDR3 reads TGTGCCAGCAGCGGAGACAGCTATGGCTACACCTTC. This codes for CASSGDSYGYTF. The entire variable domain, with the rest obtained from reference TRBV7-8 and TRBJ1-2, is as follows: GAGVSQSPRYKVAKRGQDVALRCDPISGHVSLFWYQQALGQGPEFLTYFQNEAQLDKSGLPSDRFFAERPEGSVSTLKIQRTQQEDSAVYLCASSGDSYGYTFGSGTRLTVV.

The sample holds a few counts of this clone. This rearrangement joins TRBV7-2 to TRBJ1-5; no reliable D call. CDR3 length equals 13 residues. Germline CDR1 and CDR2: SGHTA and FQGNSA. Trimming took 1 base from V and 9 from J, leaving 10 bases between them. The CDR3 spells CASSLGRVRPQHF. The CDR3 DNA sequence: TGTGCCAGCAGCTTAGGTCGGGTTCGGCCCCAGCATTTT. The full variable domain, completed using reference TRBV7-2 and TRBJ1-5, is GAGVSQSPSNKVTEKGKDVELRCDPISGHTALYWYRQSLGQGLEFLIYFQGNSAPDKSGLPSDRFSAERTGGSVSTLTIQRTQQEDSAVYLCASSLGRVRPQHFGDGTRLSIL.

The chain recombines TRBV7-9 with TRBJ2-5; D might be TRBD2 (6 bases). With the DNA end fitting TRBJ2-7 better, the J assignment may be wrong. Germline values: CDR1 SEHNR, CDR2 FQNEAQ (reference sequence). The CDR3 spans 15 residues. The CDR3 DNA is TGTGCCAGCAGCTTAGGACTAGGAAGCTCCTACGAGCAGTACTTC. This encodes CASSLGLGSSYEQYF.

V is TRBV5-1 and J is TRBJ2-3, with D perhaps assigned TRBD1 or TRBD2 (6 bases each). Germline V CDR1 and CDR2: SGHRS, YFSETQ. V was pared by 1 base and J by 2 bases, with 17 bases between. This CDR3 is 17 amino acids long. CDR3 sequence (DNA): TGCGCCAGCAGCTTGTCGGTCTTCGGGGGCCACACAGATACGCAGTATTTT. Amino acids: CASSLSVFGGHTDTQYF.

J is TRBJ2-7 and V is TRBV4-3; TRBD1 matches at 8 bases. Germline V gene sequence: CDR1 LGHNA, CDR2 YSLEER. J was trimmed by 1 base and V by 1 base; bases with no gene match: 6. The CDR3 extends over 16 amino acids. CDR3 DNA sequence: TGCGCCAGCAGCCAAGTAGGGGGGACAGGTTCCTACGAGCAGTACTTC. This codes for CASSQVGGTGSYEQYF.

The chain joins TRBV27 to TRBJ1-1; D not certain. CDR1 is MNHEY, CDR2 SMNVEV, per germline (reference sequence). The CDR3 is 10 amino acids. The V end lost 8 bases, the J end lost 5 bases, and 6 bases lay between the germline ends. Here the CDR3 DNA reads TGTGCCAGCGCATCTACTGAAGCTTTCTTT. It yields the protein CASASTEAFF.

This clone occurred once. The rearrangement joins TRBV19 to TRBJ2-5; 7 bases are shared with TRBD2. The trim removed 6 bases at V and 1 base at J, leaving 11 bases unmatched. Germline assignment: CDR1 LNHDA and CDR2 SQIVND (reference sequence). CDR3 length: 16 residues. The CDR3, as DNA: TGTGCCAGTAGCCCCGAACTCGGCGGGGGCCAAGAGACCCAGTACTTC. It yields the protein CASSPELGGGQETQYF.